The next 23 T cell receptor beta chains were all read from a single sample in a study of blood T cell repertoires in COVID-19. Profiling relied on immunoSEQ multiplex PCR, and the TCRdb table lists in-frame clones only, not all of them. The repertoire includes under 120,000 clones, approximately 69% of them detected once, and around 6.3% sits in the top ten. Sequenced input: peripheral blood. The receptors stem from a man older than 75 with acute or convalescent COVID-19.

V gene TRBV12-5 combines with J gene TRBJ1-2; D is unresolved. The CDR3 is 13 residues long. Germline assignment: CDR1 LGHNT and CDR2 FRNRAP. V lost 1 base to trimming and J lost 8 bases, with 11 bases between them. DNA of the CDR3: TGTGCTAGTGGTTTGGGGGAGCCTTCAGGCTACACCTTC. Its translation is CASGLGEPSGYTF.

CDR3 sequence: CASSVQAGGSHNEQFF. DNA for the CDR3: TGCGCCAGCAGCGTACAAGCGGGAGGGTCCCACAATGAGCAGTTCTTC. The chain employs TRBV5-1 and TRBJ2-1; 10 nucleotides match TRBD2. The V gene end was trimmed by 4 bases and the J gene end by 5 bases; junction bases not matched to a gene: 9. Germline V gene data show CDR1 as SGHRS and CDR2 as YFSETQ. CDR3 length: 16 amino acids.

This rearrangement joins TRBV6-5 to TRBJ1-3, with D maybe TRBD1 (6 bases). The CDR3 spans 13 residues. Trimming left V 6 bases short and J 0 bases short, with 6 bases between. Per germline, CDR1 MNHEY and CDR2 SVGAGI. The CDR3 nucleotides read TGTGCCAGCAGGGACAGCTCTGGAAACACCATATATTTT. It codes for CASRDSSGNTIYF.

The J gene is TRBJ2-7, the V gene TRBV18; perhaps TRBD2 as D (6 bases). CDR3 length: 14 residues. V shed 4 bases and J shed 2 bases, with 12 bases lying between them. From germline, CDR1 is KGHSH and CDR2 LQKENI. CDR3 bases: TGTGCCAGCTCACGCGCCGCGGGGACCTACGAGCAGTACTTC. The encoded protein is CASSRAAGTYEQYF. The whole variable domain, filled in from reference TRBV18 and TRBJ2-7, reads NAGVMQNPRHLVRRRGQEARLRCSPMKGHSHVYWYRQLPEEGLKFMVYLQKENIIDESGMPKERFSAEFPKEGPSILRIQQVVRGDSAAYFCASSRAAGTYEQYFGPGTRLTVT.

This chain uses TRBV20-1 with TRBJ2-7; TRBD2 matches 8 bases. CDR3 size: 15 residues. V shed 3 bases, J shed 6 bases, and the junction held 13 bases outside the gene matches. CDR1 is DFQATT, CDR2 SNEGSKA, per germline (reference sequence). The CDR3 here is CSASDSGKWVFEQYF. DNA for the CDR3: TGCAGTGCTAGTGATAGCGGGAAGTGGGTGTTCGAGCAGTACTTC.

The genes are TRBV15 and TRBJ2-1; 8 bases are a match to TRBD1. This CDR3 spans 14 amino acids. Germline V CDR1 and CDR2: LNHNV, YYDKDF (reference sequence). With 5 bases clipped from V and 3 bases from J, the junction kept 3 bases outside the gene matches. Here the CDR3 DNA reads TGTGCCACCAGCGGAGGACAGGGCTACAATGAGCAGTTCTTC. The encoded protein is CATSGGQGYNEQFF. Full variable domain (remainder filled in from reference TRBV15 and TRBJ2-1): DAMVIQNPRYQVTQFGKPVTLSCSQTLNHNVMYWYQQKSSQAPKLLFHYYDKDFNNEADTPDNFQSRRPNTSFCFLDIRSPGLGDTAMYLCATSGGQGYNEQFFGPGTRLTVL.

The V gene is TRBV3-1 (or the pseudogene TRBV3-2), the J gene TRBJ2-7, with D hard to call. V was clipped by 1 base and J by 7 bases, with 8 bases between them. CDR1 and CDR2 from the germline V gene are LGHDT and YNNKEL (reference sequence). The CDR3 loop spans 12 amino acids. The CDR3 DNA reads TGTGCCAGCAGCCAAGGCCCTCGGGAGCAGTACTTC. Translating gives CASSQGPREQYF.

The V gene is TRBV18, the J gene TRBJ1-5, with 9 bases lining up with TRBD1. V shed 3 bases, J shed 2 bases, and the junction held 5 bases outside the gene matches. The CDR3 has 16 amino acids. Germline V gene lookup returns CDR1 KGHSH and CDR2 LQKENI. The CDR3 DNA reads as TGTGCCAGCTCACCTACAGGGGGCCTCGGCAATCAGCCCCAGCATTTT. It is translated as CASSPTGGLGNQPQHF.

As for this clone: Additional DNA sequences in this sample encode the identical CDR3. The J gene is TRBJ1-2, the V gene TRBV28; the D gene is possibly TRBD1 (5 bases). Trimming pared 8 bases from V and 8 bases from J, leaving 15 bases between. The CDR3 is 12 amino acids. CDR1 and CDR2 (germline): MDHEN, SYDVKM. CDR3 DNA: TGTGCCAGCCGGCAGGGTTCTTACGGCTACACCTTC. Amino acids: CASRQGSYGYTF.

The genes are TRBV20-1 and TRBJ2-5, with 7 bases fitting TRBD2. The CDR3 consists of 14 residues. V shed 3 bases and J 2 bases; nucleotides not matched to a gene: 6. CDR1 is DFQATT and CDR2 is SNEGSKA in the germline V gene (reference sequence). CDR3 sequence: CSASKREVQETQYF. CDR3 bases: TGCAGTGCTAGTAAACGGGAGGTTCAAGAGACCCAGTACTTC.

The CDR3 DNA sequence: TGTGCCAGCAGTACTTCCGGGACAGCATTTTCACCCCTCCACTTT. It is translated as CASSTSGTAFSPLHF. This chain connects TRBV6-5 to TRBJ1-6; 7 bases align to TRBD1. V shed 5 bases and J 9 bases; nucleotides not matched to a gene: 10. Germline lookup yields CDR1 MNHEY and CDR2 SVGAGI. This CDR3 is built from 15 residues.

There are many counts of this clone. The chain couples TRBV27 to TRBJ2-2, with D unclear. The germline gives CDR1 MNHEY, CDR2 SMNVEV (reference sequence). This CDR3 has 16 residues. Trimming took 5 bases from V and 0 from J, leaving 13 bases between them. The CDR3 loop reads CASSLSQVANTGELFF. The CDR3, as DNA: TGTGCCAGCAGTCTAAGCCAAGTTGCGAACACCGGGGAGCTGTTTTTT.

The chain couples TRBV2 to TRBJ1-1, with D perhaps matching TRBD1 (6 bases). CDR1 is SNHLY, CDR2 FYNNEI, per germline. V was cut by 1 base and J by 3 bases, with 9 bases left in between. The CDR3 is 14 amino acids. The DNA of the CDR3 is TGTGCCAGCAGTGAAGAGGGGGGGTACACTGAAGCTTTCTTT. It encodes CASSEEGGYTEAFF.

The rearrangement uses TRBV28 and TRBJ1-5; possibly TRBD1 for D (6 bases). Trimming cost V 11 bases and J 4 bases, with 18 bases left between them. The CDR3 sequence is 14 residues long. Germline V gives CDR1 MDHEN, CDR2 SYDVKM. CDR3 coding DNA: TGTGCCGCGGGGGGGGCGGGAAAGAATCAGCCCCAGCATTTT. It encodes CAAGGAGKNQPQHF.

The chain couples TRBV5-1 to TRBJ2-5, with 7 nucleotides matching TRBD1. Per germline, CDR1 SGHRS and CDR2 YFSETQ. The ends lost 6 bases at V and 3 bases at J; junction bases unmatched: 5. The CDR3 runs 13 residues. The CDR3 DNA reads as TGCGCCAGCAAAATTGGGACAGAAGAGACCCAGTACTTC. Its translation is CASKIGTEETQYF.

V usage is TRBV15 and J usage is TRBJ2-4, with 7 bases identical to TRBD1. Germline V lookup: CDR1 LNHNV, CDR2 YYDKDF (reference sequence). Germline trimming cut 4 bases from V and 0 bases from J; bases unmatched to any gene: 6. The CDR3 spans 16 residues. CDR3 sequence (DNA): TGTGCCACCAGCACCGGGGACAGATTAGCCAAAAACATTCAGTACTTC. Residues: CATSTGDRLAKNIQYF.

The V call is TRBV24-1, the J call TRBJ1-1; 8 bases fit TRBD1. Per the germline V gene, CDR1 is KGHDR and CDR2 is SFDVKD. J lost 1 base, V lost 2 bases, and 2 bases had no gene match. This CDR3 spans 15 amino acids. Here the CDR3 reads CATSDWGQENTEAFF. The DNA for the CDR3 is TGTGCCACCAGTGATTGGGGACAGGAGAACACTGAAGCTTTCTTT.

This chain links TRBV7-8 with TRBJ2-3, with D perhaps TRBD2 (6 bases). Germline V gives CDR1 SGHVS, CDR2 FQNEAQ. Trimming stripped 5 bases from V and 0 bases from J, with 15 bases between. CDR3 length equals 16 residues. The CDR3 region has the DNA TGTGCCAGCAGCCCCTTGGGGACTGGTAGCACAGATACGCAGTATTTT. Encoded protein: CASSPLGTGSTDTQYF. The complete variable domain, with remaining parts taken from reference TRBV7-8 and TRBJ2-3, reads GAGVSQSPRYKVAKRGQDVALRCDPISGHVSLFWYQQALGQGPEFLTYFQNEAQLDKSGLPSDRFFAERPEGSVSTLKIQRTQQEDSAVYLCASSPLGTGSTDTQYFGPGTRLTVL.

The CDR3 loop reads CAGRVRAEAFF. For the CDR3, the DNA is TGTGCTGGGAGGGTAAGGGCTGAAGCTTTCTTT. The V gene is TRBV2, the J gene TRBJ1-1; D gene uncertain. This CDR3 region has 11 residues. Germline CDR1 reads SNHLY; CDR2 reads FYNNEI.

CDR3 in amino acids: CASSDRGGLAGYNEQFF. The CDR3 nucleotides read TGTGCCAGCAGCGATAGAGGGGGGCTAGCGGGATACAATGAGCAGTTCTTC. The rearrangement links TRBV9 to TRBJ2-1; 9 nucleotides align to TRBD2. The trim removed 3 bases at V and 4 bases at J, leaving 11 bases unmatched. CDR1 is SGDLS, CDR2 YYNGEE, per germline. The CDR3 is made up of 17 amino acids. The full variable domain, rest sourced from reference TRBV9 and TRBJ2-1, is DSGVTQTPKHLITATGQRVTLRCSPRSGDLSVYWYQQSLDQGLQFLIQYYNGEERAKGNILERFSAQQFPDLHSELNLSSLELGDSALYFCASSDRGGLAGYNEQFFGPGTRLTVL.

This clone was recorded once. This chain uses TRBV3-1 (or the pseudogene TRBV3-2) with TRBJ1-5; 7 bases agree with TRBD1. This CDR3 comprises 13 residues. Germline V lookup: CDR1 LGHDT, CDR2 YNNKEL (reference sequence). The V gene end was trimmed by 4 bases and the J gene end by 5 bases; junction bases not matched to a gene: 2. CDR3 sequence (DNA): TGTGCCAGCAGCCCAGGGGGTCATCAGCCCCAGCATTTT. Protein: CASSPGGHQPQHF.

Remarks on this clone: One end of the junction fails to match germline, which may point to a read error. This rearrangement joins TRBV20-1 to TRBJ1-1, with TRBD1 matching 7 bases. Germline CDR1 DFQATT, CDR2 SNEGSKA (reference sequence). The CDR3 length is 10 residues. The CDR3 DNA is TGCAGTCCCAGACAGGGTGAAACTTTCTTT. Protein: CSPRQGETFF.

This clone was picked up a small number of times. This rearrangement joins TRBV7-8 to TRBJ2-7; tentatively, D is TRBD1 (6 bases). This CDR3 is 14 amino acids long. Deletions cut 5 bases from V and 0 bases from J, with 11 bases between. Per germline, CDR1 SGHVS and CDR2 FQNEAQ. CDR3 loop: CASSPRQASYEQYF. The CDR3 DNA reads TGTGCCAGCAGCCCAAGACAGGCCTCCTACGAGCAGTACTTC. Based on the CDR3 plus reference TRBV7-8 and TRBJ2-7, the full variable domain is GAGVSQSPRYKVAKRGQDVALRCDPISGHVSLFWYQQALGQGPEFLTYFQNEAQLDKSGLPSDRFFAERPEGSVSTLKIQRTQQEDSAVYLCASSPRQASYEQYFGPGTRLTVT.